Presented here are 4 T cell receptor beta chains from one specimen sequenced in a study of graft-versus-host responses after intestinal transplantation. Some clones are missing from TCRdb's copy, which holds only in-frame ones; the method was immunoSEQ multiplex PCR. The sample includes fewer than 45,000 clones, about 90% of them seen just once. This material consisted of PBMCs, taken around 320 days after intestinal transplant. These receptors originate from a human patient who received an intestinal transplant, so some T cells may come from the graft donor.

V is TRBV7-3 and J is TRBJ2-2, with no clear D. CDR1 is SGHTA, CDR2 FQGTGA, per germline. This CDR3 contains 13 residues. Between the trimmed V and J ends, which lost 2 bases and 5 bases, there was a span of 6 bases. The CDR3 region has the DNA TGTGCCAGCAGCTTATACGGGACCGGGGAGCTGTTTTTT. Its translation: CASSLYGTGELFF.

The rearrangement links TRBV7-2 to TRBJ2-7; D may correspond to TRBD1 or TRBD2 (6 bases each). The CDR3 loop spans 14 amino acids. The V gene lost 5 bases and the J gene lost 2 bases, with 13 bases spanning the gap. Germline lookup yields CDR1 SGHTA and CDR2 FQGNSA. CDR3 bases: TGTGCCAGCAGCAGGGGGGCCGAGGCCTACGAGCAGTACTTC. The encoded protein is CASSRGAEAYEQYF.

J is TRBJ2-1 and V is TRBV7-2; possibly TRBD2 for D (5 bases). This CDR3 is built from 16 residues. V gave up 0 bases and J gave up 8 bases, with 17 bases separating them. CDR1 and CDR2 from the germline V gene are SGHTA and FQGNSA. Written as DNA, the CDR3 is TGTGCCAGCAGCTTAGCGGTACGGAGTGGAGCGGATGAGCAGTTCTTC. It yields the protein CASSLAVRSGADEQFF.

The chain uses TRBV29-1 and TRBJ2-7; D is unresolved. Per germline, CDR1 SQVTM and CDR2 ANQGSEA. The V end lost 4 bases, the J end lost 0 bases, and 10 bases lay between the germline ends. The CDR3 has 13 residues. The CDR3 protein is CSVAGGNSYEQYF. In DNA form, the CDR3 reads TGCAGCGTTGCCGGTGGGAACTCCTACGAGCAGTACTTC.